A selection of T cell receptor beta chains follows, all from one sample in a study of CD8 T cells in ankylosing spondylitis. TCRdb analysed the 5' RACE reads with MiXCR anew, one entry per CDR3 protein. Here the sample spans some 130,000 distinct CDR3 sequences, roughly a tenth being singletons. Source material: blood, either unsorted or a sorted T cell fraction (not recorded which). These receptors originate from a male donor with ankylosing spondylitis or in good health (not recorded which). The CDR3 runs from the conserved cysteine through the conserved F or W. Fields, in order: J gene, V gene, D gene, clone size, CDR3 DNA, CDR3 protein. The D gene is left open where the match is weak. Clone size is not always given. Where it is, it says once, few, many or a class for expanded clones.

>TRBJ2-1|TRBV11-2|TRBD2|many
TGTGCCAGCAGCTTAGAACTAGCGCTAACCTACAATGAGCAGTTCTTC
CASSLELALTYNEQFF
>TRBJ2-7|TRBV7-8|.|many
TGTGCCAGCAGCTTAGAGGACGGCGGCGGGACGGAAACCTACGAGCAGTACTTC
CASSLEDGGGTETYEQYF
>TRBJ2-7|TRBV20-1|TRBD2|many
TGCAGTGCAAGGACTAGCGGGACCTACGAGCAGTACTTC
CSARTSGTYEQYF
>TRBJ2-7|TRBV7-2|.|many
TGTGCCAGCAGCCCCCGAGGCTTCGGATCCTACGAGCAGTACTTC
CASSPRGFGSYEQYF
>TRBJ2-6|TRBV20-1|.|many
TGCAGTGCTAGAGACACCGGCAGCTTCTCTGGGGCCAACGTCCTGACTTTC
CSARDTGSFSGANVLTF
>TRBJ2-1|TRBV11-2|.|.
TGTGCCAGCAGCTTAGATCCAAGGGGGGCCAATGAGCAGTTCTTC
CASSLDPRGANEQFF
>TRBJ2-1|TRBV12-3/TRBV12-4|.|many
TGTGCCAGCAGTTTAGCGGGCGGGTCCCATGAGCAGTTCTTC
CASSLAGGSHEQFF
>TRBJ2-7|TRBV27|TRBD1|many
TGTGCCAGCAGTGCGACAGGGGGCGCGTATTACGAGCAGTACTTC
CASSATGGAYYEQYF
>TRBJ2-5|TRBV6-1|TRBD1|many
TGTGCCAGCAAGACAGGGGGACTCCAAGAGACCCAGTACTTC
CASKTGGLQETQYF
>TRBJ2-5|TRBV12-3/TRBV12-4|TRBD2|.
TGTGCCAGCAGTTTCTCCCGGGAGGACCACCAAGAGACCCAGTACTTC
CASSFSREDHQETQYF
>TRBJ2-2|TRBV5-1|TRBD2|many
TGCGCCAGCAGCTTGGCCAGCGGGAGGCTATCCGGGGAGCTGTTTTTT
CASSLASGRLSGELFF
>TRBJ1-6|TRBV5-1|.|many
TGCGCCAGCAGCTTGGTTCAGGGGTCGGAATCACCCCTCCACTTT
CASSLVQGSESPLHF
>TRBJ2-1|TRBV3-1|.|many
TGTGCCAGCAGCCGGGATATTGTTGAGCAGTTCTTC
CASSRDIVEQFF
>TRBJ1-3|TRBV7-6|.|.
TGTGCCAGCAGCTTAGAAGTTCCGGGCTTCTCTGGAAACACCATATATTTT
CASSLEVPGFSGNTIYF
>TRBJ2-7|TRBV7-9|TRBD1|many
TGTGCCAGCAGCTTAGATGGGACAGGGGTTGTTTACGAGCAGTACTTC
CASSLDGTGVVYEQYF
>TRBJ2-7|TRBV6-1|TRBD2|many
TGTGCCAGCAGTCGCTGGCCTAGCGGAAAACACCCATTAATCTACGAGCAGTACTTC
CASSRWPSGKHPLIYEQYF
>TRBJ2-2|TRBV5-1|.|many
TGCGCCAGCAGCCCAGGGGCGTCAACCGGGGAGCTGTTTTTT
CASSPGASTGELFF
>TRBJ2-1|TRBV20-1|TRBD2|many
TGCAGTGCTAGAGCGACTAGCGGGATCGATGAGCAGTTCTTC
CSARATSGIDEQFF
>TRBJ2-7|TRBV12-3/TRBV12-4|TRBD2|.
TGTGCCAGCAGCTCCTCCCCTGGTGCTAGCGGGGGGTACGAGCAGTACTTC
CASSSSPGASGGYEQYF
>TRBJ2-1|TRBV7-8|TRBD2|.
TGTGCCAGCAGCTATAGCGGGAGGGGCAATGAGCAGTTCTTC
CASSYSGRGNEQFF
>TRBJ2-2|TRBV6-2/TRBV6-3|.|many
TGTGCCACCTGTTTCCTGAACACCGGGGAGCTGTTTTTT
CATCFLNTGELFF
>TRBJ2-3|TRBV7-3|TRBD2|.
TGTGCCAGCAGCAACCCTGATAGCGGGAGGTGGTATTTT
CASSNPDSGRWYF
>TRBJ2-1|TRBV7-2|TRBD2|many
TGTGCCAGCAGCTTAGGACTAGCGGGAGCGATGCAGTTCTTC
CASSLGLAGAMQFF
>TRBJ2-3|TRBV28|.|.
TGTGCCAGCAGTCAGCCGGGACGGAGCACAGATACGCAGTATTTT
CASSQPGRSTDTQYF